The sequence of this TCR beta chain was determined in a study of T cell responses to AZD1222 COVID-19 vaccine. The germline V gene encodes CDR1 GTSNPN and CDR2 SVGIG (reference sequence). The germline V and J ends were trimmed by 4 bases and 0 bases, with 22 bases remaining between them. The CDR3 is 18 amino acids. Profiling relied on immunoSEQ multiplex PCR, and the TCRdb table lists in-frame clones only, not all of them. The sample shows roughly 51,000 clones, 70% to 90% of them seen only once. Points on this clone: Its antigen is undetermined.

Study-wide results and limits: Reports indicate that nearly half of spike-specific TCRs are directed at unmutated variant regions.

The J gene is TRBJ1-3, the V gene TRBV30; D uncertain. This sequence originates from an adult who received the AZD1222 COVID-19 vaccine. The starting material was peripheral blood, obtained 28 days after the second AZD1222 dose. The CDR3 sequence is CAWKLGGKRAHSGNTIYF. CDR3 nucleotides: TGTGCCTGGAAGTTAGGTGGAAAAAGGGCGCACTCTGGAAACACCATATATTTT.